Listed here is a single T cell receptor beta chain. The data are from a study of CD4 and CD8 cells across lung adenocarcinoma regions. TCRdb called the PCR reads again in MiXCR, with one record for every CDR3 protein. The profile covers several thousand distinct CDR3 sequences, with 50% to 60% appearing a single time and roughly a quarter taken by the ten largest. Germline V gives CDR1 MNHNS, CDR2 SASEGT. The CDR3 is 14 amino acids. V lost 2 bases, J lost 9 bases, and 14 bases lay in between. The patients had localized lung adenocarcinoma, a non-small cell subtype. Sequencing was performed on CD4+ T cells from the center of a lung tumor. The chain combines TRBV6-1 with TRBJ2-1; D possibly corresponds to TRBD2 (5 bases). The sequence came from a female donor with lung adenocarcinoma. The CD4 and CD8 labels of this study may be unreliable. In DNA form, the CDR3 reads TGTGCCAGCAGTGAACCTCCCTTTGGAGGTGAGCAGTTCTTC. It translates to CASSEPPFGGEQFF.